This T cell receptor (beta chain) was identified in a study of T-cell memory formation after mild COVID-19. This clonotype was recorded many times. Its antigen is currently unknown. Study results and caveats: Proof of SARS-CoV-2 specificity was absent for the second-wave clones that crested on day 37. Those CD4+ clones that contracted were mainly in CM and EM (CD8+ ones in EMRA). There was a balanced CD4/CD8 profile in clones contracting day 15 to 85, and later expanders leaned CD4+.

Germline loops: CDR1 SGHKS, CDR2 YYEKEE (reference sequence). V was pared by 5 bases and J by 0 bases, with 11 bases between. There are 14 residues in the CDR3. After 5'RACE with constant-segment primers, TCR alpha and TCR beta cDNA libraries carrying sample barcodes and UMIs were obtained. From the 5' RACE reads, TCRdb called clonotypes with MiXCR, one entry per CDR3 protein. Seen here are 150,000 to 200,000 distinct CDR3 sequences, approximately 10% observed once, and the top ten hold roughly 3.8%. This TCR came from a man aged 18 to 29 who had mild COVID-19 (a few samples of this study predate the infection). Cell type and time point are not known. Sequencing was performed on PBMCs or a T cell subset sorted from them (not recorded which). The rearrangement uses TRBV5-5 and TRBJ2-5; the D is unclear. CDR3: CASRNLLNQETQYF. The CDR3 DNA sequence: TGTGCCAGCAGGAACCTGTTAAACCAAGAGACCCAGTACTTC.